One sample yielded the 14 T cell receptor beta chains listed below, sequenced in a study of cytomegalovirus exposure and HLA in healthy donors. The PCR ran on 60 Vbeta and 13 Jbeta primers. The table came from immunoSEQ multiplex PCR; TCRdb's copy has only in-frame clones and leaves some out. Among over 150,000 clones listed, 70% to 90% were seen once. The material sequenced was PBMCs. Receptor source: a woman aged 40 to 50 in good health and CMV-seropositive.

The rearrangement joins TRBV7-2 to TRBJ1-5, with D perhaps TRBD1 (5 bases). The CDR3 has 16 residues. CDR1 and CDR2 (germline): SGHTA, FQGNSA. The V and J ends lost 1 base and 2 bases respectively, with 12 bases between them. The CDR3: CASSLEGVWGNQPQHF. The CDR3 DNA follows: TGTGCCAGCAGCTTAGAAGGGGTTTGGGGCAATCAGCCCCAGCATTTT.

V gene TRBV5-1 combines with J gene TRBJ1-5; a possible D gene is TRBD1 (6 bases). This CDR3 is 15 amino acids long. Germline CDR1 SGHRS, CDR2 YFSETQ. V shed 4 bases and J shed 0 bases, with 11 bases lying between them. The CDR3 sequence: CASSPDSYSNQPQHF. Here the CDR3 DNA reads TGCGCCAGCAGCCCGGACAGCTATAGCAATCAGCCCCAGCATTTT.

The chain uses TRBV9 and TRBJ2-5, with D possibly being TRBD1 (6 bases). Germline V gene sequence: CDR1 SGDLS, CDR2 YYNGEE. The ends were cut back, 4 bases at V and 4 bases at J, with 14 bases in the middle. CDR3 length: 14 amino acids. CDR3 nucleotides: TGTGCCAGCAGCCCATCAGGGGTAGGAGAGACCCAGTACTTC. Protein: CASSPSGVGETQYF.

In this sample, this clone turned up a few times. The CDR3 DNA follows: TGCGCCAGCAGTGAGCTCAGAGTTAGGAGTAGCGGGAGGGTCCAAGAGACCCAGTACTTC. It encodes CASSELRVRSSGRVQETQYF. V gene TRBV10-2 combines with J gene TRBJ2-5; 11 bases are shared with TRBD2. The germline V gene encodes CDR1 WSHSY and CDR2 SAAADI. This CDR3 is 20 amino acids long. V shed 2 bases and J 1 base; nucleotides not matched to a gene: 15.

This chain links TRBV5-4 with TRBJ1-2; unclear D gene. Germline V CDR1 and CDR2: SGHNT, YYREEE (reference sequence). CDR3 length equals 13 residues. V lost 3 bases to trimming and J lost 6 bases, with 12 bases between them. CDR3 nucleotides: TGTGCCAGCAGCTCGACGTCGAGGAATGGCTACACCTTC. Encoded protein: CASSSTSRNGYTF.

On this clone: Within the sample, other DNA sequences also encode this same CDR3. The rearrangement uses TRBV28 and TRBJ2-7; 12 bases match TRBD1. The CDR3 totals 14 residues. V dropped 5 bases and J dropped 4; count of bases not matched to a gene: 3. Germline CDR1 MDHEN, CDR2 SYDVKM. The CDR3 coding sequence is TGTGCCAGCAGTCCGGGACAGGGGGCTTACGAGCAGTACTTC. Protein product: CASSPGQGAYEQYF.

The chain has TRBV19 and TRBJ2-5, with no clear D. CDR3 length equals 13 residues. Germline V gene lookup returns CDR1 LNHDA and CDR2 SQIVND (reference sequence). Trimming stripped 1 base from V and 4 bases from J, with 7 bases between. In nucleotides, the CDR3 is TGTGCCAGTAGTATAGCCAGGCGAGAGACCCAGTACTTC. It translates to CASSIARRETQYF.

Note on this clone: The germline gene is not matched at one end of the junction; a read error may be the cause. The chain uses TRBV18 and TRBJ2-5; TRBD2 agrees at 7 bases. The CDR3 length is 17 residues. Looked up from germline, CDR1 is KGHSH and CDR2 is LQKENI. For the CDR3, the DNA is TGTGCCAGCTCCCCACCCGGGAGGCTGGCGGGAGAAGAGACCCAGTACTTC. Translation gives CASSPPGRLAGEETQYF.

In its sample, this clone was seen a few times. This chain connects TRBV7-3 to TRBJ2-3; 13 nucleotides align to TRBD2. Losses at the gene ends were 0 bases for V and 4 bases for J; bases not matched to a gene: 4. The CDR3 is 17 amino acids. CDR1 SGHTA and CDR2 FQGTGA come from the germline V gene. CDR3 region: CASSLTGLAGTPDTQYF. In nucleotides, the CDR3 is TGTGCCAGCAGCTTAACGGGACTAGCGGGAACTCCAGATACGCAGTATTTT.

CDR3 residues: CATSRPGTGGVGYTF. The CDR3 coding sequence is TGTGCCACCAGCAGACCCGGGACAGGGGGAGTCGGCTACACCTTC. The chain carries TRBV15 and TRBJ1-2, with 11 bases that match TRBD1. The CDR3 sequence is 15 residues long. Germline V lookup: CDR1 LNHNV, CDR2 YYDKDF (reference sequence). With V trimmed by 2 bases and J by 8 bases, 7 bases remained unmatched.

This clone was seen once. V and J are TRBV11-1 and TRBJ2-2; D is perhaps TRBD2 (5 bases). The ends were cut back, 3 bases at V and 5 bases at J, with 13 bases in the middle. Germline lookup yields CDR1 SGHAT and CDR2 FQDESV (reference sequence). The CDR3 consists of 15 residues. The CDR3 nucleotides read TGTGCCAGCAGCTTGGTGGGAGCTCTTACCGGGGAGCTGTTTTTT. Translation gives CASSLVGALTGELFF.

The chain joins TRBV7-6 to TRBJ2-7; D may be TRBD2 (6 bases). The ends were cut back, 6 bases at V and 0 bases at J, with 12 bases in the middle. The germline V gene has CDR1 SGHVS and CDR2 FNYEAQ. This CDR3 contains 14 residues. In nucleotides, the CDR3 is TGTGCCAGCAGTAGGACTACGACCTCCTACGAGCAGTACTTC. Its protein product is CASSRTTTSYEQYF.

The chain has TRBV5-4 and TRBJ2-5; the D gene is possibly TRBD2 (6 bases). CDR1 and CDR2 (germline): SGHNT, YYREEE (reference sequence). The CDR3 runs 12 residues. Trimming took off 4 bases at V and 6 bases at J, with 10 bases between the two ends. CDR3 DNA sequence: TGTGCCAGCAGCGTCGGGACTCAGACCCAGTACTTC. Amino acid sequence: CASSVGTQTQYF.

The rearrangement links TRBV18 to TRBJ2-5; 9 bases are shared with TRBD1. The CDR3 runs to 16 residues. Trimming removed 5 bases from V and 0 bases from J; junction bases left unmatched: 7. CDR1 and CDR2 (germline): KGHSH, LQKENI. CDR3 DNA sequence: TGTGCCAGCTCAGCGGACAGGGGTTCGTACCAAGAGACCCAGTACTTC. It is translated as CASSADRGSYQETQYF.